Each of the 8 T cell receptor beta chains below was sequenced from the same sample in a study of shared clonotypes between healthy human individuals. The repertoire was sequenced with immunoSEQ multiplex PCR; TCRdb's copy has only in-frame clones and lacks some. The sample yields around 500,000 clones, around 80% seen once. Sequencing was carried out using PBMCs. The receptors stem from a woman aged 40 to 49 in good health. Some clones in this sample may be carry-over from other donors' samples.

V usage is TRBV19 and J usage is TRBJ1-5; 9 bases fit TRBD1. The junction had 9 bases not matched to a gene; V was cut back by 0 bases and J by 6 bases. CDR3 length: 17 residues. CDR1 and CDR2 (germline): LNHDA, SQIVND (reference sequence). The CDR3 loop reads CASSIDPDRGILQPQHF. The CDR3, as DNA: TGTGCCAGTAGTATAGACCCGGACAGGGGAATACTTCAGCCCCAGCATTTT.

This chain joins TRBV9 and TRBJ2-5; no clear D. The CDR3 consists of 13 residues. The germline V gene has CDR1 SGDLS and CDR2 YYNGEE. V lost 3 bases, J lost 9 bases, and 15 bases lay in between. For the CDR3, the DNA is TGTGCCAGCAGCGCAGACGAAGCCCAGTCCCAGTACTTC. It yields the protein CASSADEAQSQYF. Full variable domain (rest looked up from reference TRBV9 and TRBJ2-5): DSGVTQTPKHLITATGQRVTLRCSPRSGDLSVYWYQQSLDQGLQFLIQYYNGEERAKGNILERFSAQQFPDLHSELNLSSLELGDSALYFCASSADEAQSQYFGPGTRLLVL.

This clone occurred once. This may come from a read error, since a much larger clone is one base off. The chain has TRBV5-1 and TRBJ2-7; D gene ambiguous. Germline CDR1 and CDR2: SGHRS and YFSETQ. The CDR3 loop spans 13 amino acids. V was clipped by 5 bases and J by 4 bases, with 13 bases between them. The CDR3 region is CASSHATIYEQYF. CDR3 sequence (DNA): TGCGCCAGCAGTCACGCGACAATTTACGAGCAGTACTTC.

The genes are TRBV28 and TRBJ2-7; 7 bases agree with TRBD1. This CDR3 has 16 residues. The V segment lost 5 bases and the J segment 1 base; nucleotides outside the gene matches: 11. Germline CDR1 is MDHEN and CDR2 is SYDVKM. The CDR3 coding sequence is TGTGCCAGCAGTACACCTCCCCACAGGGGTTCCTACGAGCAGTACTTC. This translates into CASSTPPHRGSYEQYF.

This rearrangement joins TRBV11-2 to TRBJ2-5, with 9 bases that match TRBD2. CDR3 length: 16 residues. Trimming removed 1 base from V and 1 base from J; junction bases left unmatched: 4. CDR1 and CDR2 from the germline V gene are SGHAT and FQNNGV. CDR3 bases: TGTGCCAGCAGCTTAGGGGCTAGCGGGATCCAAGAGACCCAGTACTTC. Protein product: CASSLGASGIQETQYF.

In this sample, this clone turned up a few times. The chain joins TRBV7-2 to TRBJ1-3; 7 nucleotides align to TRBD1. Germline CDR1 SGHTA, CDR2 FQGNSA. After removal of 5 bases from V and 10 bases from J, the junction contained 8 bases not matched to a gene. This CDR3 is built from 13 residues. The CDR3 spells CASSLRQGTTIYF. The DNA of the CDR3 is TGTGCCAGCAGCCTCAGACAGGGAACGACCATATATTTT. Looking up the rest from reference TRBV7-2 and TRBJ1-3 gives the full variable domain: GAGVSQSPSNKVTEKGKDVELRCDPISGHTALYWYRQSLGQGLEFLIYFQGNSAPDKSGLPSDRFSAERTGGSVSTLTIQRTQQEDSAVYLCASSLRQGTTIYFGEGSWLTVV.

The rearrangement links TRBV10-3 to TRBJ2-6; the D is unclear. Germline loops: CDR1 ENHRY, CDR2 SYGVKD. The germline V and J ends were trimmed by 4 bases and 4 bases, with 14 bases remaining between them. The CDR3 runs 16 residues. This CDR3 reads CAISVLSGRGANVLTF. The DNA of the CDR3 is TGTGCCATCAGTGTCCTATCCGGACGGGGGGCCAACGTCCTGACTTTC.

This chain links TRBV5-1 with TRBJ2-1; 7 nucleotides match TRBD2. V gave up 4 bases and J gave up 7 bases; unmatched junction bases: 8. The CDR3 runs to 14 residues. CDR1 and CDR2 (germline): SGHRS, YFSETQ. The CDR3 nucleotides read TGCGCCAGCAGCGTCGGGGGGAGTTGGAATGAGCAGTTCTTC. Protein product: CASSVGGSWNEQFF.